This T cell receptor beta chain was captured in a study of cytomegalovirus exposure and HLA in healthy donors. Study-level results: Researchers reported that a few CMV-associated chains were confirmed in vitro as CMV antigen-specific. A later analysis showed TCR association rates differing by HLA locus, peaking at DRB1 and lowest at HLA-C.

PCR involved 60 Vbeta and 13 Jbeta primers. Sequenced by immunoSEQ multiplex PCR; TCRdb stores in-frame clones only, minus some. Of 110,000 to 150,000 clones in the sample, around 9.7% are singletons; the top ten hold roughly 2%. This clone was seen many times. Its antigen remains unknown. CDR3 length equals 16 residues. V shed 7 bases and J 0 bases; nucleotides not matched to a gene: 11. CDR1 MNHEY and CDR2 SMNVEV come from the germline V gene (reference sequence). The receptor's source is a man over 45 in good health and CMV-seronegative. Sequencing was performed on PBMCs. V and J are TRBV27 and TRBJ1-1, with TRBD1 identical over 7 bases. CDR3: CASTGRTGRLNTEAFF. Written as DNA, the CDR3 is TGTGCCAGCACCGGACGGACAGGACGACTGAACACTGAAGCTTTCTTT.